The rows below give T cell receptor beta chains drawn from one sample of a study of OX40 agonist ivuxolimab in advanced cancers. Sequencing was performed with immunoSEQ multiplex PCR; in TCRdb, only in-frame clones are kept and a portion is missing. Of some 99,000 clones detected, 90% appear once; the ten largest clones hold under 2%. The sample consisted of CD4+ or CD8+ T cells sorted from blood, taken in a trial of the OX40 agonist ivuxolimab. These receptors all stem from an adult with an advanced solid tumor such as melanoma, head and neck, liver or kidney cancer. Each CDR3 is given with its conserved first and last residue. The D gene is left open where the match is weak. A row's size may be missing; if present it is once, few, many or a size class.

clone_size: -; v_call: TRBV30; j_call: TRBJ1-2; d_call: -; cdr3_nt: TGTGCCTGGAGTGAAATCGGGGTGAACTATGGCTACACCTTC; cdr3_aa: CAWSEIGVNYGYTF
clone_size: -; v_call: TRBV5-6; j_call: TRBJ1-2; d_call: -; cdr3_nt: TGTGCCAGCAGCTCCGGTCGGGGGGTGGTCTCTGGCTACACCTTC; cdr3_aa: CASSSGRGVVSGYTF
clone_size: -; v_call: TRBV30; j_call: TRBJ2-7; d_call: -; cdr3_nt: TGTGCCTGGAGTCAAGATTATTCCCGGTCCTACGAGCAGTACTTC; cdr3_aa: CAWSQDYSRSYEQYF
clone_size: -; v_call: TRBV7-9; j_call: TRBJ2-7; d_call: -; cdr3_nt: TGTGCCAGCAGCTTAGCCCTAGGGCCGAGCTCCTACGAGCAGTACTTC; cdr3_aa: CASSLALGPSSYEQYF
clone_size: -; v_call: TRBV9; j_call: TRBJ2-2; d_call: TRBD1; cdr3_nt: TGTGCCAGCAGCGTAGGCCATAGACAGGGGGCCGACACCGGGGAGCTGTTTTTT; cdr3_aa: CASSVGHRQGADTGELFF
clone_size: -; v_call: TRBV7-9; j_call: TRBJ2-1; d_call: TRBD2; cdr3_nt: TGTGCCAGCAGCTCTCTTTGGGAGGGGATAAATGAGCAGTTCTTC; cdr3_aa: CASSSLWEGINEQFF
clone_size: -; v_call: TRBV7-2; j_call: TRBJ2-7; d_call: TRBD1; cdr3_nt: TGTGCCAGCAGCTTAAGACAGGGGGTGACCTACGAGCAGTACTTC; cdr3_aa: CASSLRQGVTYEQYF
clone_size: -; v_call: TRBV6-4; j_call: TRBJ2-1; d_call: -; cdr3_nt: TGTGCCAGCAGTCCTCCCGGGACGGCAAATGAGCAGTTCTTC; cdr3_aa: CASSPPGTANEQFF
clone_size: -; v_call: TRBV4-3; j_call: TRBJ2-7; d_call: TRBD2; cdr3_nt: TGCGCCAGCAGCCTAGGACTAGCGGGAGGGCCGTCCTACGAGCAGTACTTC; cdr3_aa: CASSLGLAGGPSYEQYF
clone_size: -; v_call: TRBV4-2; j_call: TRBJ1-5; d_call: -; cdr3_nt: TGTGCCAGCAGCCAAGATGCTCGGGGTTATAGCAATCAGCCCCAGCATTTT; cdr3_aa: CASSQDARGYSNQPQHF
clone_size: many; v_call: TRBV11-3; j_call: TRBJ1-5; d_call: -; cdr3_nt: TGTGCCAGCAGCTTATCCGGGGCTCAGCCCCAGCATTTT; cdr3_aa: CASSLSGAQPQHF
clone_size: once; v_call: TRBV11-2; j_call: TRBJ1-2; d_call: -; cdr3_nt: TGTGCCAGCAGCCCCCACCCCCACAGCTATGGCTACACCTTC; cdr3_aa: CASSPHPHSYGYTF
clone_size: -; v_call: TRBV13; j_call: TRBJ2-3; d_call: -; cdr3_nt: TGTGCCAGCAGCCAAGCCACAGATACGCAGTATTTT; cdr3_aa: CASSQATDTQYF
clone_size: -; v_call: TRBV6-5; j_call: TRBJ2-1; d_call: -; cdr3_nt: TGTGCCAGCAGTTACACCCAGGTCAATGAGCAGTTCTTC; cdr3_aa: CASSYTQVNEQFF
clone_size: -; v_call: TRBV5-5; j_call: TRBJ2-5; d_call: -; cdr3_nt: TGTGCCAGCAGCTTGGACCCGCGGGCCCGGGGGGAGACCCAGTACTTC; cdr3_aa: CASSLDPRARGETQYF
clone_size: -; v_call: TRBV27; j_call: TRBJ1-2; d_call: TRBD1; cdr3_nt: TGTGCCAGCAGTTTAGGACAGGGGGGTAACTATGGCTACACCTTC; cdr3_aa: CASSLGQGGNYGYTF
clone_size: once; v_call: TRBV11-3; j_call: TRBJ2-3; d_call: TRBD2; cdr3_nt: TGTGCCAGCAGTCCCTCCACTAGCGGAAGCACAGATACGCAGTATTTT; cdr3_aa: CASSPSTSGSTDTQYF
clone_size: -; v_call: TRBV5-1; j_call: TRBJ2-2; d_call: TRBD1; cdr3_nt: TGCGCCAGCAGCTTGGTGGCAGGGGGTAACGGGGAGCTGTTTTTT; cdr3_aa: CASSLVAGGNGELFF
clone_size: -; v_call: TRBV7-7; j_call: TRBJ2-2; d_call: TRBD1; cdr3_nt: TGTGCTAGCAGCAGGACAGGGGCCACCACCGGGGAGCTGTTTTTT; cdr3_aa: CASSRTGATTGELFF
clone_size: -; v_call: TRBV19; j_call: TRBJ1-5; d_call: -; cdr3_nt: TGTGCCAGTAGTATCCTTTTTGGGGGGTGGGATCAGCCCCAGCATTTT; cdr3_aa: CASSILFGGWDQPQHF
clone_size: -; v_call: TRBV4-2; j_call: TRBJ2-3; d_call: -; cdr3_nt: TGTGCCAGCAGCCAAGAGGGACTCCCGAGCACAGATACGCAGTATTTT; cdr3_aa: CASSQEGLPSTDTQYF
clone_size: once; v_call: TRBV30; j_call: TRBJ1-3; d_call: -; cdr3_nt: TGTGCCTGGAATACTGCTGGAAACACCATATATTTT; cdr3_aa: CAWNTAGNTIYF
clone_size: -; v_call: TRBV14; j_call: TRBJ1-3; d_call: -; cdr3_nt: TGTGCCAGCAGCCTACAGGGAGGATCTGGAAACACCATATATTTT; cdr3_aa: CASSLQGGSGNTIYF
clone_size: -; v_call: TRBV6-6; j_call: TRBJ2-7; d_call: -; cdr3_nt: TGTGCCAGCAGCCCCGGCCACTCCTACGAGCAGTACTTC; cdr3_aa: CASSPGHSYEQYF
clone_size: -; v_call: TRBV7-9; j_call: TRBJ2-1; d_call: TRBD2; cdr3_nt: TGTGCCAGCAGCTTAGACAGGGTAGCGGGAGGCCGCAATGAGCAGTTCTTC; cdr3_aa: CASSLDRVAGGRNEQFF
clone_size: -; v_call: TRBV11-2; j_call: TRBJ2-1; d_call: TRBD2; cdr3_nt: TGTGCCAGCAGCTTAACCGGGAGGGTTAACAATGAGCAGTTCTTC; cdr3_aa: CASSLTGRVNNEQFF
clone_size: -; v_call: TRBV4-3; j_call: TRBJ1-2; d_call: -; cdr3_nt: TGCGCCAGCAGCCAAGATCGGCCCAACTATGGCTACACCTTC; cdr3_aa: CASSQDRPNYGYTF
clone_size: -; v_call: TRBV7-9; j_call: TRBJ2-1; d_call: -; cdr3_nt: TGTGCCAGCAGCTTACTCGGACAGTCCTACAATGAGCAGTTCTTC; cdr3_aa: CASSLLGQSYNEQFF
clone_size: -; v_call: TRBV27; j_call: TRBJ2-4; d_call: -; cdr3_nt: TGTGCCAGCATCGGTAGCGGAAAAAACATTCAGTACTTC; cdr3_aa: CASIGSGKNIQYF